Listed below are T cell receptor beta chains from one sample, sequenced in a study of blood T cell repertoires in COVID-19. Assay used: immunoSEQ multiplex PCR; TCRdb lists only in-frame clones, some missing. Of 200,000 or so clones in the sample, 60% to 80% were seen once. Input material: peripheral blood. The receptor set was obtained from a man aged 60-69 years with active or convalescent COVID-19. Each CDR3 is given with its conserved first and last residue. D genes are given only for firm matches. Only some rows state a clone size, as once, few, many or a class for expanded clones.

- TRBJ2-7 TRBV5-1 - CASSYGGPGYEQYF TGCGCCAGCAGCTACGGGGGGCCCGGATACGAGCAGTACTTC
- TRBJ1-2 TRBV12-1 - CASSTGQDCYGYTF TGTGCCAGCAGCACTGGACAGGACTGCTATGGCTACACCTTC
- TRBJ1-5 TRBV28 - CASSWGQGIGQPQHF TGTGCCAGCAGTTGGGGGCAGGGAATAGGGCAGCCCCAGCATTTT
TRBD1 TRBJ2-1 TRBV9 - CASSVAPGQAYNEQFF TGTGCCAGCAGCGTAGCTCCGGGACAGGCGTACAATGAGCAGTTCTTC
TRBD2 TRBJ2-1 TRBV2 once CASIKLAGEKSVEQFF TGTGCCAGCATAAAACTAGCGGGAGAAAAGAGTGTTGAGCAGTTCTTC
- TRBJ1-6 TRBV7-2 - CASSSGWALHF TGTGCCAGCAGTTCCGGGTGGGCCCTCCACTTT
TRBD1 TRBJ2-1 TRBV7-3 - CASSSTGTGAADEQFF TGTGCCAGCAGCTCTACCGGGACAGGGGCTGCGGATGAGCAGTTCTTC
- TRBJ1-1 TRBV10-3 many CAISGQSNTEAFF TGTGCCATCAGTGGACAGTCCAACACTGAAGCTTTCTTT
- TRBJ2-3 TRBV2 - CASSRLGAGTDTQYF TGTGCCAGCAGTCGTTTAGGGGCTGGCACAGATACGCAGTATTTT
- TRBJ1-1 TRBV20-1 - CSARGSTEAFF TGCAGTGCTAGGGGGAGCACTGAAGCTTTCTTT
- TRBJ1-6 TRBV28 - CASSSTTGSDNSPLHF TGTGCCAGCAGTTCCACTACAGGATCGGATAATTCACCCCTCCACTTT
TRBD2 TRBJ2-2 TRBV29-1 - CSVLGLAGGNTGELFF TGCAGCGTCCTGGGACTAGCGGGGGGGAACACCGGGGAGCTGTTTTTT
- TRBJ1-4 TRBV5-1 - CASASGQAESEKLFF TGCGCCAGCGCCTCAGGGCAGGCCGAATCTGAAAAACTGTTTTTT
TRBD1 TRBJ1-6 TRBV11-2 few CASSQDRAGSPLHF TGTGCCAGCAGCCAGGACAGGGCGGGATCACCCCTCCACTTT
- TRBJ1-2 TRBV28 - CASRKTAAYGYTF TGTGCCAGCCGAAAGACAGCAGCCTATGGCTACACCTTC
- TRBJ2-2 TRBV7-2 - CASSLDRTTGELFF TGTGCCAGCAGCTTAGACAGGACCACCGGGGAGCTGTTTTTT
- TRBJ2-3 TRBV9 - CASSVGTSGDTQYF TGTGCCAGCAGCGTAGGAACTTCCGGTGATACGCAGTATTTT
- TRBJ1-3 TRBV5-1 - CASRDIGSGNTIYF TGCGCCAGCAGGGACATTGGCTCTGGAAACACCATATATTTT
TRBD2 TRBJ2-7 TRBV10-3 - CAMATGTSVYEQYF TGTGCCATGGCTACTGGGACTAGCGTCTACGAGCAGTACTTC
TRBD1 TRBJ2-7 TRBV18 - CASSQGGTGTSYEQYF TGTGCCAGCTCCCAAGGCGGGACAGGGACCTCCTACGAGCAGTACTTC
TRBD2 TRBJ2-5 TRBV5-1 - CASSLEQLAGGRWETQYF TGCGCCAGCAGCTTGGAACAACTAGCGGGAGGGAGGTGGGAGACCCAGTACTTC
TRBD1 TRBJ1-2 TRBV2 - CASSPATGKIGYTF TGTGCCAGCAGCCCTGCGACAGGGAAGATCGGCTACACCTTC
TRBD1 TRBJ1-3 TRBV2 once CASGTGAPSSGNTIYF TGTGCCAGCGGGACAGGGGCGCCGAGCTCTGGAAACACCATATATTTT
TRBD1 TRBJ2-3 TRBV30 - CALRGRGYTDTQYF TGTGCCTTAAGGGGGCGAGGGTATACAGATACGCAGTATTTT
- TRBJ1-2 TRBV7-3 few CASSLNGGGYGYTF TGTGCCAGCAGCTTAAATGGGGGCGGGTATGGCTACACCTTC
TRBD2 TRBJ2-3 TRBV27 - CASSPIAGLAGGYSTDTQYF TGTGCCAGCAGTCCTATCGCCGGACTAGCGGGAGGGTACTCCACAGATACGCAGTATTTT
- TRBJ1-5 TRBV12-3/TRBV12-4 - CASSPGIDRPQHF TGTGCCAGCAGTCCCGGGATCGACCGGCCCCAGCATTTT
TRBD1 TRBJ2-7 TRBV28 - CASVDRDRNYEQYF TGTGCCAGCGTCGACCGGGACAGGAACTACGAGCAGTACTTC
- TRBJ1-3 TRBV5-1 - CASSLGQNSGNTIYF TGCGCCAGCAGCTTGGGACAGAACTCTGGAAACACCATATATTTT
- TRBJ2-7 TRBV5-5 - CASSLALTATYEQYF TGTGCCAGCAGCTTGGCTTTGACAGCCACCTACGAGCAGTACTTC
- TRBJ2-4 TRBV6-1 few CASSEGGGGLAKNIQYF TGTGCCAGCAGTGAAGGGGGAGGGGGACTAGCCAAAAACATTCAGTACTTC
TRBD2 TRBJ2-1 TRBV13 - CASADGGRTNNEQFF TGTGCCAGCGCGGACGGCGGGAGAACAAACAATGAGCAGTTCTTC
TRBD2 TRBJ2-2 TRBV11-2 - CASRLAGGPTGELFF TGTGCCAGCAGGCTAGCGGGAGGGCCCACCGGGGAGCTGTTTTTT
- TRBJ2-2 TRBV7-3 - CASSSPTDPNTGELFF TGTGCCAGCAGCTCTCCGACAGACCCGAACACCGGGGAGCTGTTTTTT
TRBD1 TRBJ2-7 TRBV29-1 few CSVVSQGDYEQYF TGCAGCGTTGTTTCCCAGGGGGACTACGAGCAGTACTTC